A selection of T cell receptor beta chains follows, all from one sample in a study of Graves' ophthalmopathy and Graves' hyperthyroidism. TCRdb ran MiXCR on the multiplex PCR reads and lists one entry per CDR3 protein. The sample holds almost 750,000 distinct CDR3 sequences; 40% are singletons and the top ten take approximately 46%. The sequenced sample was peripheral blood. The receptor source for this set is an adult man with Graves' ophthalmopathy. The CDR3 runs from the conserved cysteine through the conserved F or W. The D gene is left open where the match is weak. Clone size is not always given. Where it is, it says once, few, many or a class for expanded clones.

size: NA; J: TRBJ1-4; D: NA; V: TRBV20-1; CDR3: CSASTREYEKLFF; DNA: TGCAGTGCTAGTACCAGGGAATATGAAAAACTGTTTTTT
size: few; J: TRBJ2-7; D: NA; V: TRBV7-9; CDR3: CASSFPGQNSYEQYF; DNA: TGTGCCAGCAGCTTCCCCGGACAGAACTCCTACGAGCAGTACTTC
size: once; J: TRBJ1-6; D: NA; V: TRBV7-2; CDR3: CASSLAGRLGSYNSPLHF; DNA: TGTGCCAGCAGCTTAGCGGGACGCCTAGGCTCCTATAATTCACCCCTCCACTTT
size: few; J: TRBJ1-1; D: NA; V: TRBV7-9; CDR3: CASSPGPGDTEAFF; DNA: TGTGCCAGCAGCCCAGGCCCGGGGGACACTGAAGCTTTCTTT
size: NA; J: TRBJ2-3; D: TRBD2; V: TRBV29-1; CDR3: CSVDRGSGSSDTQYF; DNA: TGCAGCGTTGATAGGGGTAGCGGGAGCTCAGATACGCAGTATTTT
size: few; J: TRBJ1-1; D: NA; V: TRBV11-2; CDR3: CASSAREGWIDTEAFF; DNA: TGTGCCAGCAGTGCGAGGGAGGGGTGGATCGACACTGAAGCTTTCTTT
size: many; J: TRBJ1-2; D: NA; V: TRBV7-9; CDR3: CASSLEAGDGYTF; DNA: TGTGCCAGCAGCTTAGAGGCAGGGGATGGCTACACCTTC
size: NA; J: TRBJ2-2; D: NA; V: TRBV7-9; CDR3: CASSFSGAGTGELFF; DNA: TGTGCCAGCAGCTTTTCGGGGGCGGGAACCGGGGAGCTGTTTTTT
size: few; J: TRBJ2-5; D: NA; V: TRBV7-3; CDR3: CASSYHPGETQYF; DNA: TGTGCCAGCAGCTACCACCCCGGAGAGACCCAGTACTTC
size: many; J: TRBJ1-5; D: NA; V: TRBV2; CDR3: CASSDGGTNQPQHF; DNA: TGTGCCAGCAGTGATGGCGGAACCAATCAGCCCCAGCATTTT
size: NA; J: TRBJ2-7; D: NA; V: TRBV25-1; CDR3: CASSLYQADYEGEQYF; DNA: TGTGCCAGCAGTCTCTACCAGGCGGACTACGAGGGTGAGCAGTACTTC
size: NA; J: TRBJ1-5; D: NA; V: TRBV7-3; CDR3: CASSLTTGVGNQPQHF; DNA: TGTGCCAGCAGCTTAACCACGGGGGTAGGCAATCAGCCCCAGCATTTT
size: NA; J: TRBJ1-6; D: NA; V: TRBV6-5; CDR3: CASGGRLNSPLHF; DNA: TGTGCCAGCGGGGGACGGCTTAATTCACCCCTCCACTTT
size: few; J: TRBJ1-5; D: TRBD1; V: TRBV7-9; CDR3: CASSPTGPGIQPQHF; DNA: TGTGCCAGCAGCCCGACAGGGCCGGGGATTCAGCCCCAGCATTTT
size: many; J: TRBJ1-5; D: TRBD1; V: TRBV20-1; CDR3: CSASLPTGGGQPQHF; DNA: TGCAGTGCTAGTCTCCCGACAGGGGGAGGTCAGCCCCAGCATTTT
size: NA; J: TRBJ2-5; D: NA; V: TRBV15; CDR3: CATSRGGAGETQYF; DNA: TGTGCCACCAGCAGAGGGGGCGCAGGAGAGACCCAGTACTTC
size: NA; J: TRBJ2-5; D: NA; V: TRBV29-1; CDR3: CSGGAQETQYF; DNA: TGCAGCGGGGGTGCACAAGAGACCCAGTACTTC
size: NA; J: TRBJ2-7; D: TRBD1; V: TRBV10-1; CDR3: CASSVQGTASLDEQYF; DNA: TGCGCCAGCAGCGTACAGGGGACAGCCTCTCTAGACGAGCAGTACTTC
size: few; J: TRBJ1-1; D: NA; V: TRBV28; CDR3: CASRAAWTNTEAFF; DNA: TGTGCCAGCAGGGCAGCCTGGACCAACACTGAAGCTTTCTTT
size: NA; J: TRBJ2-2; D: TRBD1; V: TRBV4-3; CDR3: CASSHPGQRNTGELFF; DNA: TGCGCCAGCAGCCATCCGGGACAGCGTAACACCGGGGAGCTGTTTTTT
size: few; J: TRBJ1-5; D: TRBD1; V: TRBV24-1; CDR3: CASSDRGDNQPQHF; DNA: TGTGCCAGCAGTGACAGGGGCGACAATCAGCCCCAGCATTTT
size: NA; J: TRBJ2-7; D: NA; V: TRBV2; CDR3: CASSPPGAAGYEQYF; DNA: TGTGCCAGCAGCCCTCCCGGGGCCGCCGGGTACGAGCAGTACTTC
size: many; J: TRBJ2-5; D: TRBD1; V: TRBV5-8; CDR3: CASSTSGTGQETQYF; DNA: TGTGCCAGCAGCACCTCCGGGACAGGGCAAGAGACCCAGTACTTC
size: many; J: TRBJ1-1; D: NA; V: TRBV11-2; CDR3: CASSLLNTEAFF; DNA: TGTGCCAGCAGCCTACTGAACACTGAAGCTTTCTTT
size: many; J: TRBJ2-2; D: NA; V: TRBV11-2; CDR3: CASSPRRVVTGELFF; DNA: TGTGCCAGCAGCCCCCGTAGGGTAGTCACCGGGGAGCTGTTTTTT
size: few; J: TRBJ2-7; D: TRBD2; V: TRBV20-1; CDR3: CSAKTAGLAGYYEQYF; DNA: TGCAGTGCGAAGACAGCGGGACTAGCGGGGTACTACGAGCAGTACTTC
size: NA; J: TRBJ1-1; D: TRBD1; V: TRBV6-5; CDR3: CASSYRTGAPEAFF; DNA: TGTGCCAGCAGTTACAGGACAGGGGCCCCTGAAGCTTTCTTT
size: few; J: TRBJ1-5; D: TRBD1; V: TRBV24-1; CDR3: CATSDPGAGGYQPQHF; DNA: TGTGCCACCAGTGACCCTGGGGCAGGGGGATATCAGCCCCAGCATTTT
size: few; J: TRBJ2-5; D: NA; V: TRBV24-1; CDR3: CATSDLGSGRYGGETQYF; DNA: TGTGCCACCAGTGATTTGGGGAGTGGTAGGTACGGCGGCGAGACCCAGTACTTC
size: NA; J: TRBJ1-1; D: NA; V: TRBV6-6; CDR3: CASREGSNTEAFF; DNA: TGTGCCAGCAGGGAGGGCTCGAACACTGAAGCTTTCTTT
size: NA; J: TRBJ1-1; D: NA; V: TRBV7-9; CDR3: CASRMGRGGTEAFF; DNA: TGTGCCAGCAGAATGGGCAGGGGAGGGACTGAAGCTTTCTTT
size: NA; J: TRBJ2-7; D: TRBD1; V: TRBV19; CDR3: CASSTSGTGNEQYF; DNA: TGTGCCAGTAGTACATCGGGGACAGGGAACGAGCAGTACTTC
size: few; J: TRBJ2-5; D: NA; V: TRBV14; CDR3: CASSQDWRGKETQYF; DNA: TGTGCCAGCAGCCAAGATTGGAGAGGGAAAGAGACCCAGTACTTC
size: few; J: TRBJ2-7; D: TRBD2; V: TRBV5-1; CDR3: CASSLAGGTDEQYF; DNA: TGCGCCAGCAGCTTAGCGGGAGGGACCGACGAGCAGTACTTC
size: few; J: TRBJ2-7; D: TRBD1; V: TRBV19; CDR3: CASSAQGELYEQYF; DNA: TGTGCCAGTAGTGCTCAGGGGGAGCTCTACGAGCAGTACTTC
size: few; J: TRBJ2-7; D: NA; V: TRBV20-1; CDR3: CSARDPGRPSEQYF; DNA: TGCAGTGCTAGAGATCCGGGACGACCGTCCGAGCAGTACTTC
size: NA; J: TRBJ2-7; D: TRBD1; V: TRBV5-8; CDR3: CASSPGTVPWDEQYF; DNA: TGTGCCAGCAGCCCCGGGACAGTTCCCTGGGACGAGCAGTACTTC
size: NA; J: TRBJ2-7; D: TRBD1; V: TRBV2; CDR3: CASSARPGQGIYEQYF; DNA: TGTGCCAGCAGTGCACGACCGGGACAGGGAATCTACGAGCAGTACTTC
size: NA; J: TRBJ2-3; D: TRBD2; V: TRBV25-1; CDR3: CATSAAGAQLSTDTQYF; DNA: TGTGCCACCAGTGCAGCGGGGGCCCAACTAAGCACAGATACGCAGTATTTT
size: few; J: TRBJ2-7; D: NA; V: TRBV10-3; CDR3: CATKGGAVSGTSSYEQYF; DNA: TGTGCCACCAAGGGGGGGGCGGTCAGCGGGACGAGCTCCTACGAGCAGTACTTC
size: few; J: TRBJ2-2; D: NA; V: TRBV11-2; CDR3: CASSSPVGDTGELFF; DNA: TGTGCCAGCAGCTCACCCGTAGGGGACACCGGGGAGCTGTTTTTT
size: NA; J: TRBJ1-1; D: NA; V: TRBV7-2; CDR3: CASSLLLAFF; DNA: TGTGCCAGCAGCTTATTGCTAGCTTTCTTT
size: many; J: TRBJ1-1; D: NA; V: TRBV19; CDR3: CASSISQGAEAFF; DNA: TGTGCCAGTAGTATATCCCAGGGAGCCGAAGCTTTCTTT
size: few; J: TRBJ1-1; D: NA; V: TRBV19; CDR3: CASSFGWAGVDEAFF; DNA: TGTGCCAGTAGTTTCGGCTGGGCAGGGGTGGATGAAGCTTTCTTT
size: many; J: TRBJ1-4; D: NA; V: TRBV2; CDR3: CASSPGAEKLFF; DNA: TGTGCCAGCAGTCCGGGGGCCGAAAAACTGTTTTTT
size: NA; J: TRBJ2-2; D: TRBD1; V: TRBV7-6; CDR3: CASSLVSGGPFANTGELFF; DNA: TGTGCCAGCAGCTTAGTTTCAGGGGGTCCGTTCGCGAACACCGGGGAGCTGTTTTTT
size: NA; J: TRBJ1-5; D: NA; V: TRBV25-1; CDR3: CASSDGVGSQPQHF; DNA: TGTGCCAGCAGTGATGGGGTAGGAAGTCAGCCCCAGCATTTT
size: once; J: TRBJ1-3; D: NA; V: TRBV5-1; CDR3: CASSLTGSGSTIYF; DNA: TGCGCCAGCAGCTTGACAGGCTCTGGAAGCACCATATATTTT
size: once; J: TRBJ2-5; D: TRBD1; V: TRBV12-3/TRBV12-4; CDR3: CASSPQGLGRETQYF; DNA: TGTGCCAGCAGTCCACAGGGGTTAGGTAGAGAGACCCAGTACTTC
size: NA; J: TRBJ1-2; D: NA; V: TRBV29-1; CDR3: CSVGNPTGDYGYTF; DNA: TGCAGCGTTGGAAATCCCACCGGGGACTATGGCTACACCTTC
size: NA; J: TRBJ1-1; D: NA; V: TRBV11-2; CDR3: CASSFRGMGRGSIGTEAFF; DNA: TGTGCCAGCAGCTTTAGGGGCATGGGCAGGGGATCGATCGGCACTGAAGCTTTCTTT
size: few; J: TRBJ1-1; D: NA; V: TRBV7-2; CDR3: CASSFADRLNTEAFF; DNA: TGTGCCAGCAGCTTTGCCGACAGACTAAACACTGAAGCTTTCTTT
size: NA; J: TRBJ1-2; D: TRBD1; V: TRBV10-3; CDR3: CAISTTGTGGANGYTF; DNA: TGTGCCATCAGCACCACCGGGACAGGGGGCGCGAATGGCTACACCTTC
size: many; J: TRBJ1-3; D: NA; V: TRBV29-1; CDR3: CSVLQGEAGNTIYF; DNA: TGCAGCGTTCTACAGGGAGAGGCTGGAAACACCATATATTTT
size: many; J: TRBJ1-6; D: NA; V: TRBV7-2; CDR3: CASSLGPGSSPLHF; DNA: TGTGCCAGCAGCTTAGGACCAGGGAGCTCACCCCTCCACTTT
size: few; J: TRBJ2-5; D: TRBD1; V: TRBV19; CDR3: CASSIEQGEWETQYF; DNA: TGTGCCAGTAGTATTGAACAGGGGGAGTGGGAGACCCAGTACTTC
size: NA; J: TRBJ2-3; D: NA; V: TRBV9; CDR3: CASSVPSSTDTQYF; DNA: TGTGCCAGCAGCGTCCCTTCTAGCACAGATACGCAGTATTTT